This TCR beta chain originates from a study of OX40 agonist ivuxolimab in advanced cancers. The data were produced by immunoSEQ multiplex PCR, yet TCRdb's version contains in-frame clones alone and is incomplete. There are roughly 80,000 clones in the sample; roughly 86% occur only once, and approximately 2.4% lies in the top ten. Germline loops: CDR1 GTSNPN, CDR2 SVGIG (reference sequence). The V end lost 2 bases, the J end lost 9 bases, and 22 bases lay between the germline ends. There are 15 residues in the CDR3. This chain joins TRBV30 and TRBJ1-1, with a tentative D call TRBD1 (5 bases). The origin of this receptor is an adult with an advanced solid tumor such as melanoma, head and neck, liver or kidney cancer. The sample here was CD4+ or CD8+ T cells sorted from blood, taken in a trial of the OX40 agonist ivuxolimab. The chain's CDR3 is CAWSPRGGAWGKAFF. CDR3 coding DNA: TGTGCCTGGAGTCCAAGGGGAGGCGCCTGGGGAAAAGCTTTCTTT.